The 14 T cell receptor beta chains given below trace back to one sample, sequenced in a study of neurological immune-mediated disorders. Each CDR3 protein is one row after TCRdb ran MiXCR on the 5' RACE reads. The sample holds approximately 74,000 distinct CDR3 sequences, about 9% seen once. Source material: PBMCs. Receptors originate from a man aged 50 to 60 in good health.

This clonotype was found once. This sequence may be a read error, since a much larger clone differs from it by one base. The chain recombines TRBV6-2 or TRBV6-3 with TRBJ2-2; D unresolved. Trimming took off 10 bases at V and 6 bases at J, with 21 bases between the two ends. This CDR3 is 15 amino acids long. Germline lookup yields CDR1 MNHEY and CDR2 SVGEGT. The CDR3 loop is CAIIISCGAPGELFF. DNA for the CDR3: TGTGCCATCATAATCTCGTGTGGCGCCCCCGGGGAGCTGTTTTTT.

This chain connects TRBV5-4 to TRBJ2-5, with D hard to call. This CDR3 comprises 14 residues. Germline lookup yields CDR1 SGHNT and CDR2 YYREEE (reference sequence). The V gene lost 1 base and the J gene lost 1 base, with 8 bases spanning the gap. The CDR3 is CASSLRQIQETQYF. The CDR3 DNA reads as TGTGCCAGCAGCTTGCGCCAGATCCAAGAGACCCAGTACTTC.

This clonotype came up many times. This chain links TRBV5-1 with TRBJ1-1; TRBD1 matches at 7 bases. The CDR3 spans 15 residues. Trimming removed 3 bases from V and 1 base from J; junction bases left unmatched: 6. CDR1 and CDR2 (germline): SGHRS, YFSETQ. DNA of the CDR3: TGCGCCAGCAGCTACGGCGGACAGGAGAACACTGAAGCTTTCTTT. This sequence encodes CASSYGGQENTEAFF.

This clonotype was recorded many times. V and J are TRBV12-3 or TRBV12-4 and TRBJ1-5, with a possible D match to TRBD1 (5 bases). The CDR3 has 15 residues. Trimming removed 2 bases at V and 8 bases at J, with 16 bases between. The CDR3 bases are TGTGCCAGCAGTTTAATGTCTCAGGGAAACAAGCCCCAGCATTTT. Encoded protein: CASSLMSQGNKPQHF.

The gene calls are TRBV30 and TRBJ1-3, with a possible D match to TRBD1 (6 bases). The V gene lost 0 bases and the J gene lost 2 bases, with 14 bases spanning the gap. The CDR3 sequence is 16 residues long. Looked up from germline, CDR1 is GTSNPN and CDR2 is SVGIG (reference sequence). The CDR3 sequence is CAWSVTGPGTGNTIYF. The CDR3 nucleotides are TGTGCCTGGAGTGTTACAGGGCCTGGGACTGGAAACACCATATATTTT.

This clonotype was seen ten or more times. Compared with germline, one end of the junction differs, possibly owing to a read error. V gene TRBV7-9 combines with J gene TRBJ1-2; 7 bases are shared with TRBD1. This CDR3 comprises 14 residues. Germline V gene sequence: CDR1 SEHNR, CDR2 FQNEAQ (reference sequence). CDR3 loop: CVSRQGLRGSGYTF. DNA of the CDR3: TGTGTCAGCAGACAGGGACTGAGGGGGTCTGGCTACACCTTC.

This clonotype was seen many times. The CDR3 DNA reads TGTGCCAGTAGTATTACAGGATATAGCAATCAGCCCCAGCATTTT. Amino acids: CASSITGYSNQPQHF. This chain joins TRBV19 and TRBJ1-5, with TRBD1 as a possible D gene (5 bases). The CDR3 has 15 amino acids. V was pared by 3 bases and J by 0 bases, with 9 bases between. Germline V lookup: CDR1 LNHDA, CDR2 SQIVND (reference sequence).

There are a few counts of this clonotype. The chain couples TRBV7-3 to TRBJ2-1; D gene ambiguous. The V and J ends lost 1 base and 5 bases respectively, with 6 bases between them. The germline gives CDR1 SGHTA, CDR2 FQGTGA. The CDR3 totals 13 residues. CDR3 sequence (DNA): TGTGCCAGCAGCTTAAGCCCTAACAATGAGCAGTTCTTC. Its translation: CASSLSPNNEQFF. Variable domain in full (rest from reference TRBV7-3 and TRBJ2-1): GAGVSQTPSNKVTEKGKYVELRCDPISGHTALYWYRQSLGQGPEFLIYFQGTGAADDSGLPNDRFFAVRPEGSVSTLKIQRTERGDSAVYLCASSLSPNNEQFFGPGTRLTVL.

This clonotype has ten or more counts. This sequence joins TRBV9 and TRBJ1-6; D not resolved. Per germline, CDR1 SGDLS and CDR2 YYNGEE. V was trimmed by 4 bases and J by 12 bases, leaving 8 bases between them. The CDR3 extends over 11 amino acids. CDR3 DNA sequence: TGTGCCAGCAGCACCCCTAAACCCCTCCACTTT. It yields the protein CASSTPKPLHF.

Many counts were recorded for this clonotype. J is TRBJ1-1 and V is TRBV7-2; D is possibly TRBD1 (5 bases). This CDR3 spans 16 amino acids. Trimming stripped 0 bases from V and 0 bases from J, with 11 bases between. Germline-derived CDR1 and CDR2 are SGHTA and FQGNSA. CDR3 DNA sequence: TGTGCCAGCAGCTTAGCGAATCCGGGGGTGAACACTGAAGCTTTCTTT. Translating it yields CASSLANPGVNTEAFF.

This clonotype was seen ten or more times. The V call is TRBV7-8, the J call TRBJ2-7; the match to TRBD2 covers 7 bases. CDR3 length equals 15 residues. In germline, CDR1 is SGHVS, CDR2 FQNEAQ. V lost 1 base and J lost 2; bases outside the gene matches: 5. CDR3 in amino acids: CASSLERTRAYEQYF. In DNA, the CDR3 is TGTGCCAGCAGCTTAGAAAGGACTAGAGCCTACGAGCAGTACTTC.

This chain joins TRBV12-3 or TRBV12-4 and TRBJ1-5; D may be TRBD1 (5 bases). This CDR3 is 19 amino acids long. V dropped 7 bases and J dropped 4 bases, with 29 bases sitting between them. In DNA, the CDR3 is TGTGCCAGCAACTACTTTCCCGGAACAGGCGCTATAAGAAATCAGCCCCAGCATTTT. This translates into CASNYFPGTGAIRNQPQHF.

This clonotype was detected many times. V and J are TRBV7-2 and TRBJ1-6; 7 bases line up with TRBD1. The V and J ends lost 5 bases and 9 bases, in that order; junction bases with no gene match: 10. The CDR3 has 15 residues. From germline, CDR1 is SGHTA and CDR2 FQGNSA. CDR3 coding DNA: TGTGCCAGCAGCGGCGAGGGGACAGTGGGTTCACCCCTCCACTTT. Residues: CASSGEGTVGSPLHF.

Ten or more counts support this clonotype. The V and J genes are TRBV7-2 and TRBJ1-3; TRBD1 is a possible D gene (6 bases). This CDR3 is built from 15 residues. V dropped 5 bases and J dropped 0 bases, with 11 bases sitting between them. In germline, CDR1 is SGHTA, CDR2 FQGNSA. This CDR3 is CASSIRRGSGNTIYF. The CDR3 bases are TGTGCCAGCAGCATACGCAGGGGCTCTGGAAACACCATATATTTT.